This T cell receptor (beta chain) was profiled in a study of T cell responses to AZD1222 COVID-19 vaccine. Germline V CDR1 and CDR2: SGHRS, YFSETQ. This CDR3 has 16 amino acids. The J segment lost 3 bases and the V segment lost 0 bases, leaving 5 bases of the junction unmatched. Libraries were prepared by immunoSEQ multiplex PCR; TCRdb keeps only in-frame clonotypes and omits some of them. Among about 76,000 clones listed, 70% to 90% were seen once. The sample consisted of peripheral blood, taken on day 0 of AZD1222 vaccination. The gene calls are TRBV5-1 and TRBJ2-3; 9 bases agree with TRBD2. This clonotype was sampled from an adult in good health. This CDR3 reads CASSLEVAGATDTQYF. DNA of the CDR3: TGCGCCAGCAGCTTGGAAGTAGCGGGAGCAACAGATACGCAGTATTTT.